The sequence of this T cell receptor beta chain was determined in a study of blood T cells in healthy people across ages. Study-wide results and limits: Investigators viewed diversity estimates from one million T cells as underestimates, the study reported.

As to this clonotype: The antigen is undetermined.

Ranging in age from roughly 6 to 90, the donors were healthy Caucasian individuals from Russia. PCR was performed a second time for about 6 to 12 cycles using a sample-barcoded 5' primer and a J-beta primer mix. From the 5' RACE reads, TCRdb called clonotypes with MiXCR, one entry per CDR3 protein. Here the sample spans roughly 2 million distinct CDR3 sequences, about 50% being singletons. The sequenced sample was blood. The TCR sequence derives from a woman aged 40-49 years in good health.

The CDR3 coding sequence is TGTGCCAGCAGCGAGGGCCTCGGCCACTATGGCTACACCTTC. As protein: CASSEGLGHYGYTF. The chain joins TRBV5-6 to TRBJ1-2, with D uncertain. Trimming took off 4 bases at V and 3 bases at J, with 13 bases between the two ends. The CDR3 length is 14 residues. Per germline, CDR1 SGHDT and CDR2 YYEEEE.